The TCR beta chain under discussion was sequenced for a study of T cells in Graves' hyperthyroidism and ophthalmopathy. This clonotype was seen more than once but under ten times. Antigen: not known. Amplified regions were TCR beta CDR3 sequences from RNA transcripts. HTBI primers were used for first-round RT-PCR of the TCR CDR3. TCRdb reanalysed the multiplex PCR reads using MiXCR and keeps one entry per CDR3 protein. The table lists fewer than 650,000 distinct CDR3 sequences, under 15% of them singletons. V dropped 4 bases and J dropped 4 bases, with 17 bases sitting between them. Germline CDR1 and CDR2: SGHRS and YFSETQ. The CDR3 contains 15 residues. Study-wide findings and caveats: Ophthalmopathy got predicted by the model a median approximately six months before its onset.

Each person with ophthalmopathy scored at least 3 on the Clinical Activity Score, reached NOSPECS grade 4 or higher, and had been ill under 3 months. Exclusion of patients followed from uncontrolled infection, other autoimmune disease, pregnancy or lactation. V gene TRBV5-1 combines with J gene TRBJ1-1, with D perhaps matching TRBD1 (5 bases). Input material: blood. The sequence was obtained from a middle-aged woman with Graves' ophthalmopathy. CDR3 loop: CASSPRSGGGTEAFF. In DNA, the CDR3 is TGCGCCAGCAGCCCCCGCTCGGGGGGTGGCACTGAAGCTTTCTTT.